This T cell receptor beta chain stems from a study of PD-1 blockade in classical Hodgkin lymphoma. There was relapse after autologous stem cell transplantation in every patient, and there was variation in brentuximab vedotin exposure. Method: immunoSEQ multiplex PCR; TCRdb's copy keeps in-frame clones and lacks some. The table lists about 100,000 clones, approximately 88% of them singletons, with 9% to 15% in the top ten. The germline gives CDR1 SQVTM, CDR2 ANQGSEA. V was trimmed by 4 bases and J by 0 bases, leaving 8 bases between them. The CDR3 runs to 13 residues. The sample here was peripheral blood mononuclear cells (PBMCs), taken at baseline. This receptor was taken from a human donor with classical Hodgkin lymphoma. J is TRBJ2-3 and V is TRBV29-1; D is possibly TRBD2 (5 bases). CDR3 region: CSVGGPSTDTQYF. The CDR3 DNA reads TGCAGCGTTGGCGGGCCGAGCACAGATACGCAGTATTTT.